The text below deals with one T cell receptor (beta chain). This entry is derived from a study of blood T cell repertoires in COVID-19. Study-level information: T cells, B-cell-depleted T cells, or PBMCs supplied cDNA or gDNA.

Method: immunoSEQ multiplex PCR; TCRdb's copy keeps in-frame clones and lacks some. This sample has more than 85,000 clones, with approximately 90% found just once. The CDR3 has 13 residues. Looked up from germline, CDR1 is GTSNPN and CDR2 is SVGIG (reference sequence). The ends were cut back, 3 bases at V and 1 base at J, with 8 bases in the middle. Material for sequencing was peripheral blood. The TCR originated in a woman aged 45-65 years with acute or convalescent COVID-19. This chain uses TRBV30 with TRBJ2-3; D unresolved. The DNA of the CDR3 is TGTGCCTGGAGAGGCGGTCGCACAGATACGCAGTATTTT. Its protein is CAWRGGRTDTQYF.